This paragraph reports one T cell receptor beta chain. What it binds is not known. From the 5' RACE reads, TCRdb called clonotypes with MiXCR, one entry per CDR3 protein. In the table there are approximately 500,000 distinct CDR3 sequences, 20% to 30% of which are singletons. The source of the sample is a study of identical twins. Study results and caveats: Twin sharing of out-of-frame TCR alpha was underestimated by models in monozygotic pairs.

Germline V lookup: CDR1 DFQATT, CDR2 SNEGSKA (reference sequence). V was shortened by 2 bases and J by 6 bases, with 21 bases between the two germline ends. The CDR3 is 16 residues long. The same sample was also used in a study of T cells expressing NK-cell markers. That report notes: Repertoires of TCR beta were obtained from T cells sorted as CD3+CD56+NKG2C+, CD3+CD56+NKG2C- and CD3+CD56-NKG2C+. Seropositivity for HCMV was found in seven of the eight sequenced donors, with one seronegative. Each of a handful of donors carried dominant NKG2C+ clonotypes accounting for roughly 1.0-8% of CD8+ T cells.

The clonotype originates from a woman under 30 in good health. Sequencing used CD4+ T cells sorted from blood. This sequence joins TRBV20-1 and TRBJ2-3; D may correspond to TRBD1 or TRBD2 (5 bases each). CDR3: CSARLGTQRTADTQYF. Written as DNA, the CDR3 is TGCAGTGCTAGACTAGGGACGCAACGGACGGCGGATACGCAGTATTTT.